These T cell receptor beta chains were read from a single sample in a study of cytomegalovirus exposure and HLA in healthy donors. Clones were read by immunoSEQ multiplex PCR, and TCRdb kept only the in-frame ones, dropping some. The data contain about 73,000 clones, just under 95% of them singletons. Material for sequencing was PBMCs. The receptors stem from a woman aged 18-29 years in good health and CMV-seropositive. CDR3s include the opening cysteine and the closing phenylalanine or tryptophan. Each record gives: CDR3 protein, CDR3 DNA, J gene, D gene, clone size, V gene. The D gene is left open where the match is weak. The size entry is marked missing in some rows and otherwise reads once, few, many or a size class.

cdr3_aa: CASSKPTGITEAFF
cdr3_nt: TGTGCCAGCAGCAAGCCGACGGGAATCACTGAAGCTTTCTTT
j_call: TRBJ1-1
d_call: -
clone_size: few
v_call: TRBV28

cdr3_aa: CASSLRIYNEQFF
cdr3_nt: TGTGCCAGCAGTCTACGAATTTACAATGAGCAGTTCTTC
j_call: TRBJ2-1
d_call: -
clone_size: -
v_call: TRBV6-6

cdr3_aa: CASSYSTGGKLFF
cdr3_nt: TGTGCCAGCAGTTACTCGACCGGGGGGAAACTGTTTTTT
j_call: TRBJ1-4
d_call: -
clone_size: -
v_call: TRBV6-6

cdr3_aa: CASGGRDTEAFF
cdr3_nt: TGTGCCAGCGGTGGGAGGGACACTGAAGCTTTCTTT
j_call: TRBJ1-1
d_call: -
clone_size: -
v_call: TRBV28

cdr3_aa: CASRGTGSTDTQYF
cdr3_nt: TGTGCCAGCAGAGGGACAGGCAGCACAGATACGCAGTATTTT
j_call: TRBJ2-3
d_call: TRBD1
clone_size: -
v_call: TRBV6-4

cdr3_aa: CASSSSGPYNEQFF
cdr3_nt: TGTGCCAGCAGTTCTAGCGGACCCTACAATGAGCAGTTCTTC
j_call: TRBJ2-1
d_call: TRBD2
clone_size: -
v_call: TRBV25-1

cdr3_aa: CASSPAGLATGELFF
cdr3_nt: TGCGCCAGCAGCCCTGCGGGACTAGCCACCGGGGAGCTGTTTTTT
j_call: TRBJ2-2
d_call: TRBD2
clone_size: once
v_call: TRBV5-1

cdr3_aa: CAISESPGYGYTF
cdr3_nt: TGTGCCATCAGTGAGTCCCCGGGATATGGCTACACCTTC
j_call: TRBJ1-2
d_call: -
clone_size: once
v_call: TRBV10-3

cdr3_aa: CASSPGLAGGSYPRNEQFF
cdr3_nt: TGTGCCAGCAGCCCGGGACTAGCGGGAGGATCCTACCCCAGGAATGAGCAGTTCTTC
j_call: TRBJ2-1
d_call: TRBD2
clone_size: -
v_call: TRBV7-2

cdr3_aa: CASGRTGGGQPQHF
cdr3_nt: TGTGCCAGTGGTAGGACAGGGGGCGGTCAGCCCCAGCATTTT
j_call: TRBJ1-5
d_call: TRBD1
clone_size: -
v_call: TRBV19

cdr3_aa: CSVEEAGGNEKLFF
cdr3_nt: TGCAGCGTTGAAGAGGCAGGGGGCAATGAAAAACTGTTTTTT
j_call: TRBJ1-4
d_call: TRBD1
clone_size: few
v_call: TRBV29-1

cdr3_aa: CASSSKTDTEAFF
cdr3_nt: TGCGCCAGCAGCTCCAAGACAGACACTGAAGCTTTCTTT
j_call: TRBJ1-1
d_call: -
clone_size: -
v_call: TRBV5-1

cdr3_aa: CASQDTAYEQYF
cdr3_nt: TGTGCCAGTCAGGACACGGCCTACGAGCAGTACTTC
j_call: TRBJ2-7
d_call: -
clone_size: -
v_call: TRBV27

cdr3_aa: CASSSRGLAGPGGQETQYF
cdr3_nt: TGTGCCAGCAGTTCGAGGGGCCTAGCGGGCCCGGGGGGGCAAGAGACCCAGTACTTC
j_call: TRBJ2-5
d_call: TRBD2
clone_size: -
v_call: TRBV28

cdr3_aa: CAKGGENTGELFF
cdr3_nt: TGTGCCAAAGGAGGGGAGAACACCGGGGAGCTGTTTTTT
j_call: TRBJ2-2
d_call: -
clone_size: once
v_call: TRBV19

cdr3_aa: CASSLPVISYNEQFF
cdr3_nt: TGTGCCAGCAGCCTCCCAGTGATATCCTACAATGAGCAGTTCTTC
j_call: TRBJ2-1
d_call: -
clone_size: -
v_call: TRBV5-6

cdr3_aa: CASSLVGGGYANEQFF
cdr3_nt: TGTGCCAGCAGCTTAGTCGGCGGGGGGTACGCTAATGAGCAGTTCTTC
j_call: TRBJ2-1
d_call: TRBD2
clone_size: -
v_call: TRBV7-2

cdr3_aa: CASSITSGRVYEQYF
cdr3_nt: TGTGCCAGTAGTATTACTAGCGGGAGGGTCTACGAGCAGTACTTC
j_call: TRBJ2-7
d_call: TRBD2
clone_size: -
v_call: TRBV19

cdr3_aa: CASSFFRQYTGELFF
cdr3_nt: TGTGCCAGCAGCTTCTTTAGACAGTACACCGGGGAGCTGTTTTTT
j_call: TRBJ2-2
d_call: -
clone_size: -
v_call: TRBV11-2

cdr3_aa: CASRPTGMNTEAFF
cdr3_nt: TGTGCCAGCAGACCTACAGGGATGAACACTGAAGCTTTCTTT
j_call: TRBJ1-1
d_call: -
clone_size: -
v_call: TRBV13

cdr3_aa: CASSYGSSYNEQFF
cdr3_nt: TGTGCCAGCAGTTACGGGAGCTCCTACAATGAGCAGTTCTTC
j_call: TRBJ2-1
d_call: -
clone_size: -
v_call: TRBV6-5

cdr3_aa: CASRPGTQSGGPQETQYF
cdr3_nt: TGCGCCAGCAGACCCGGGACCCAAAGCGGGGGCCCCCAAGAGACCCAGTACTTC
j_call: TRBJ2-5
d_call: TRBD2
clone_size: -
v_call: TRBV4-1

cdr3_aa: CASSPMQGSVGEQYF
cdr3_nt: TGTGCCAGCTCACCAATGCAGGGGAGCGTCGGCGAGCAGTACTTC
j_call: TRBJ2-7
d_call: -
clone_size: -
v_call: TRBV18

cdr3_aa: CASSPEPGNSYEQYF
cdr3_nt: TGCGCCAGCAGCCCCGAGCCAGGGAACTCCTACGAGCAGTACTTC
j_call: TRBJ2-7
d_call: -
clone_size: -
v_call: TRBV5-1

cdr3_aa: CASSLLQRARANTGELFF
cdr3_nt: TGCGCCAGCAGCTTGCTTCAGAGGGCTCGGGCGAACACCGGGGAGCTGTTTTTT
j_call: TRBJ2-2
d_call: -
clone_size: -
v_call: TRBV5-1

cdr3_aa: CASSISVATEAFF
cdr3_nt: TGTGCCAGTAGTATCTCGGTTGCCACTGAAGCTTTCTTT
j_call: TRBJ1-1
d_call: -
clone_size: -
v_call: TRBV19

cdr3_aa: CASSFITGQMFGGGYTF
cdr3_nt: TGCGCCAGCAGCTTCATAACGGGACAGATGTTCGGAGGCGGCTACACCTTC
j_call: TRBJ1-2
d_call: TRBD1
clone_size: -
v_call: TRBV5-1

cdr3_aa: CASSLTRQGANGYTF
cdr3_nt: TGTGCCAGCAGCCTAACTAGACAGGGGGCGAATGGCTACACCTTC
j_call: TRBJ1-2
d_call: TRBD1
clone_size: -
v_call: TRBV28

cdr3_aa: CASTGSTGGGYEQYF
cdr3_nt: TGTGCCAGCACCGGGTCGACAGGGGGCGGGTACGAGCAGTACTTC
j_call: TRBJ2-7
d_call: TRBD1
clone_size: -
v_call: TRBV11-2

cdr3_aa: CASSLARNYEQYF
cdr3_nt: TGTGCCAGCAGCTTAGCGCGCAACTACGAGCAGTACTTC
j_call: TRBJ2-7
d_call: -
clone_size: -
v_call: TRBV7-2

cdr3_aa: CASSIGQGHTEAFF
cdr3_nt: TGTGCCAGTAGTATAGGACAGGGACACACTGAAGCTTTCTTT
j_call: TRBJ1-1
d_call: TRBD1
clone_size: -
v_call: TRBV19

cdr3_aa: CASSHPLGGYGYTF
cdr3_nt: TGTGCCAGCTCCCATCCCCTCGGGGGCTATGGCTACACCTTC
j_call: TRBJ1-2
d_call: -
clone_size: -
v_call: TRBV18

cdr3_aa: CASSYVGEPTDTQYF
cdr3_nt: TGTGCCAGCAGTTACGTCGGGGAGCCCACAGATACGCAGTATTTT
j_call: TRBJ2-3
d_call: -
clone_size: once
v_call: TRBV6-5

cdr3_aa: CASSQATGTSKETQYF
cdr3_nt: TGTGCCAGCAGCCAAGCAACCGGGACTAGCAAAGAGACCCAGTACTTC
j_call: TRBJ2-5
d_call: TRBD2
clone_size: -
v_call: TRBV4-2

cdr3_aa: CASHTVRGGQETQYF
cdr3_nt: TGTGCCAGCCATACCGTCCGCGGGGGGCAAGAGACCCAGTACTTC
j_call: TRBJ2-5
d_call: TRBD2
clone_size: -
v_call: TRBV6-5

cdr3_aa: CASTATGDYSAIYNSPLHF
cdr3_nt: TGTGCCAGCACTGCGACAGGGGACTATTCAGCAATCTATAATTCACCCCTCCACTTT
j_call: TRBJ1-6
d_call: TRBD1
clone_size: -
v_call: TRBV27

cdr3_aa: CASSLPGAGNTIYF
cdr3_nt: TGTGCCAGCAGCTTGCCGGGGGCTGGAAACACCATATATTTT
j_call: TRBJ1-3
d_call: -
clone_size: -
v_call: TRBV5-5

cdr3_aa: CAISESIRQGETGELFF
cdr3_nt: TGTGCCATCAGTGAGTCGATACGACAGGGGGAGACCGGGGAGCTGTTTTTT
j_call: TRBJ2-2
d_call: TRBD1
clone_size: -
v_call: TRBV10-3

cdr3_aa: CASSSLRGSADTQYF
cdr3_nt: TGTGCCAGCAGCTCTTTAAGGGGGTCCGCAGATACGCAGTATTTT
j_call: TRBJ2-3
d_call: -
clone_size: once
v_call: TRBV11-2

cdr3_aa: CASSLWGMFGGAFF
cdr3_nt: TGTGCCAGCAGCTTGTGGGGTATGTTCGGGGGGGCTTTCTTT
j_call: TRBJ1-1
d_call: -
clone_size: -
v_call: TRBV5-6

cdr3_aa: CASTTSARDTQYF
cdr3_nt: TGTGCCAGCACCACTAGTGCACGAGATACGCAGTATTTT
j_call: TRBJ2-3
d_call: -
clone_size: few
v_call: TRBV27

cdr3_aa: CASSTGQNQETQYF
cdr3_nt: TGTGCCAGCAGCACGGGACAGAACCAAGAGACCCAGTACTTC
j_call: TRBJ2-5
d_call: TRBD1
clone_size: -
v_call: TRBV5-4

cdr3_aa: CSVAGSNQPQHF
cdr3_nt: TGCAGCGTTGCAGGAAGCAATCAGCCCCAGCATTTT
j_call: TRBJ1-5
d_call: -
clone_size: -
v_call: TRBV29-1

cdr3_aa: CAVRGQGVTEAFF
cdr3_nt: TGTGCCGTTCGGGGACAGGGGGTCACTGAAGCTTTCTTT
j_call: TRBJ1-1
d_call: TRBD1
clone_size: -
v_call: TRBV10-3

cdr3_aa: CASSVGTGRARDGYTF
cdr3_nt: TGTGCCAGCAGTGTAGGGACAGGTAGGGCTCGGGATGGCTACACCTTC
j_call: TRBJ1-2
d_call: TRBD1
clone_size: -
v_call: TRBV5-4

cdr3_aa: CASSEGRGSYNEQFF
cdr3_nt: TGTGCCAGCAGCGAGGGGAGGGGCTCCTACAATGAGCAGTTCTTC
j_call: TRBJ2-1
d_call: TRBD2
clone_size: -
v_call: TRBV7-3

cdr3_aa: CASSLGAGAYNEQFF
cdr3_nt: TGTGCCAGCAGCTTGGGAGCGGGAGCATACAATGAGCAGTTCTTC
j_call: TRBJ2-1
d_call: TRBD2
clone_size: -
v_call: TRBV5-6

cdr3_aa: CASSRIGSGQGGNEQYF
cdr3_nt: TGCGCCAGCAGCCGGATTGGCTCCGGACAGGGGGGGAACGAGCAGTACTTC
j_call: TRBJ2-7
d_call: TRBD1
clone_size: -
v_call: TRBV5-1

cdr3_aa: CSVEGGPGLAGGSYEQYF
cdr3_nt: TGCAGCGTTGAAGGAGGACCGGGACTAGCGGGAGGATCCTACGAGCAGTACTTC
j_call: TRBJ2-7
d_call: TRBD2
clone_size: once
v_call: TRBV29-1

cdr3_aa: CASSEDRWFSGLSGANVLTF
cdr3_nt: TGTGCCAGCAGTGAAGATAGGTGGTTTAGCGGCCTCTCTGGGGCCAACGTCCTGACTTTC
j_call: TRBJ2-6
d_call: -
clone_size: -
v_call: TRBV2

cdr3_aa: CASSLVTGPYGYTF
cdr3_nt: TGTGCCAGCAGCTTGGTAACTGGGCCCTATGGCTACACCTTC
j_call: TRBJ1-2
d_call: -
clone_size: -
v_call: TRBV5-8

cdr3_aa: CASSVGRAYEQYF
cdr3_nt: TGTGCCAGCAGTGTTGGCAGGGCCTACGAGCAGTACTTC
j_call: TRBJ2-7
d_call: -
clone_size: -
v_call: TRBV2

cdr3_aa: CASSHRDRSTDTQYF
cdr3_nt: TGTGCCAGCAGTCACCGGGACAGGAGCACAGATACACAGTATTTT
j_call: TRBJ2-3
d_call: TRBD1
clone_size: -
v_call: TRBV6-1

cdr3_aa: CASSPAGVYNEQFF
cdr3_nt: TGTGCCAGCTCACCGGCGGGGGTCTACAATGAGCAGTTCTTC
j_call: TRBJ2-1
d_call: TRBD2
clone_size: once
v_call: TRBV18

cdr3_aa: CAWSAGGTSLTDTQYF
cdr3_nt: TGTGCCTGGAGTGCAGGCGGGACTAGCCTCACAGATACGCAGTATTTT
j_call: TRBJ2-3
d_call: TRBD2
clone_size: -
v_call: TRBV30

cdr3_aa: CSVEVSGSGADTQYF
cdr3_nt: TGCAGCGTTGAAGTTAGCGGGAGTGGGGCAGATACGCAGTATTTT
j_call: TRBJ2-3
d_call: TRBD2
clone_size: -
v_call: TRBV29-1

cdr3_aa: CASSLDGRVVDGYTF
cdr3_nt: TGTGCCAGCAGCTTAGATGGCAGGGTGGTCGATGGCTACACCTTC
j_call: TRBJ1-2
d_call: -
clone_size: once
v_call: TRBV7-9